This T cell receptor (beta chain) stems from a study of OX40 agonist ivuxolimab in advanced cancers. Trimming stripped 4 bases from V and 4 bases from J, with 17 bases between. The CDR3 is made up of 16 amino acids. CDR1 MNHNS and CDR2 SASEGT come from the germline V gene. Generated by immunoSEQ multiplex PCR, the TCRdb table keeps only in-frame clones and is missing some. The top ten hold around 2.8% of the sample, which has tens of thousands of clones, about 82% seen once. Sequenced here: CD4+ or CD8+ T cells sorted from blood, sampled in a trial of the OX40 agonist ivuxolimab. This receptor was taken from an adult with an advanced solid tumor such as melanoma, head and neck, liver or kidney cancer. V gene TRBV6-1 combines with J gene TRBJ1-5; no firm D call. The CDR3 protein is CASSAGSGKKNQPQHF. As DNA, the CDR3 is TGTGCCAGCAGTGCTGGGTCGGGGAAGAAAAATCAGCCCCAGCATTTT.